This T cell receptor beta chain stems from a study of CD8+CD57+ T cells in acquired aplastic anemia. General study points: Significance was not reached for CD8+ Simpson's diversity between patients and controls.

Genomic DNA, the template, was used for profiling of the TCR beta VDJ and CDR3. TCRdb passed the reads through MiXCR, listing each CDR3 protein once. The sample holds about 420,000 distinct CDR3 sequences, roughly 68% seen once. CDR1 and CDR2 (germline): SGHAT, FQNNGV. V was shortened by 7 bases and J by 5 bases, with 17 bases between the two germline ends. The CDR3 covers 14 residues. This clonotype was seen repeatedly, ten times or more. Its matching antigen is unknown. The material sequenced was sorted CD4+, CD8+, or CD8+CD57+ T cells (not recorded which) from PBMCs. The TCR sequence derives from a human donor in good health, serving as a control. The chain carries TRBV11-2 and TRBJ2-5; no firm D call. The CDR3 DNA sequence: TGTGCCAGCAAACTCGGTCGCCAGTCCGAGACCCAGTACTTC. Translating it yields CASKLGRQSETQYF.